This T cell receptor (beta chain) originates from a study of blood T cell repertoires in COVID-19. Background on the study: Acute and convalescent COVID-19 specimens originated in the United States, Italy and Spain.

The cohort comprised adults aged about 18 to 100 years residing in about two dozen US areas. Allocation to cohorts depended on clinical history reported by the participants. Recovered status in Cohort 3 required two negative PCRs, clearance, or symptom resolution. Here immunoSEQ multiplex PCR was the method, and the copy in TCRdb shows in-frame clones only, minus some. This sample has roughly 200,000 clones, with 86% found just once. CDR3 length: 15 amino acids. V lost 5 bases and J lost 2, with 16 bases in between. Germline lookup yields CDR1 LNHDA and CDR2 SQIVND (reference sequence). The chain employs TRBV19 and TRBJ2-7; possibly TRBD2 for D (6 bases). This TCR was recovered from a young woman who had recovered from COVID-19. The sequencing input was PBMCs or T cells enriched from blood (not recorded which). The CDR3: CASSGRRAETYEQYF. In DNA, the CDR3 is TGTGCCAGTAGTGGGAGGCGAGCGGAAACCTACGAGCAGTACTTC.